The T cell receptor (beta chain) described here comes from a study of cytomegalovirus exposure and HLA in healthy donors. V lost 1 base, J lost 1 base, and 22 bases lay in between. Germline V lookup: CDR1 SGHAT, CDR2 FQNNGV. The CDR3 is 19 amino acids. This PCR relied on a set of 60 Vbeta primers and 13 Jbeta primers. Libraries were prepared by immunoSEQ multiplex PCR; TCRdb keeps only in-frame clonotypes and omits some of them. The sample shows 80,000 to 95,000 clones, over 60% of them seen only once. While unrecorded immune exposures were likely, the donors were nominally healthy when sampled. Comment on this clone: Its antigen is still unknown.

Study observations and caveats: Immune exposure data for these donors was limited to CMV serostatus.

The chain combines TRBV11-2 with TRBJ2-5, with a tentative D call TRBD1 (6 bases). Material for sequencing was PBMCs. The clonotype originates from a female donor in good health and CMV-seronegative. CDR3 DNA: TGTGCCAGCAGCTTAGGGCCCTACTCAGGGGAAAGCACCCAAGAGACCCAGTACTTC. Encoded protein: CASSLGPYSGESTQETQYF.